This TCR beta chain appears in the sequencing data of a study of siplizumab effects on memory and regulatory T cells. TCRdb's copy holds only in-frame clones and misses some; the assay was immunoSEQ multiplex PCR. The table shows approximately 100,000 clones, with about 93% occurring only once. Study-wide results and caveats: Alloreactive sequences tracing back to unstimulated CD4+ memory cells were significantly reduced by siplizumab. In siplizumab conditions, mappable alloreactive CD4+ clones averaged approximately 69% Treg-derived, against approximately 27% in controls. Unstimulated subsets captured only a minor fraction of alloreactive clones.

Worth noting for this clone: Its matching antigen is unknown.

Source material: Tregs sorted from blood. The origin of this receptor is a human donor in good health.

This chain's CDR3 is CASSPLDIRGSGTTDTQYF. The CDR3 nucleotides are TGTGCCAGCTCACCACTGGATATCAGGGGATCGGGTACCACAGATACGCAGTATTTT. The chain joins TRBV18 to TRBJ2-3; maybe TRBD1 (6 bases). The germline V and J ends were trimmed by 1 base and 2 bases, with 22 bases remaining between them. CDR1 is KGHSH, CDR2 LQKENI, per germline. This CDR3 comprises 19 residues.